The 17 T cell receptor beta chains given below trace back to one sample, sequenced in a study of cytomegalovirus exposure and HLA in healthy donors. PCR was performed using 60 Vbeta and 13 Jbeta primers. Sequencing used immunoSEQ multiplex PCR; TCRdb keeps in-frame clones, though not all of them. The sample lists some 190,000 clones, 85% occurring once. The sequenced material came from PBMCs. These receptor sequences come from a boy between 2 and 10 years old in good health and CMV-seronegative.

CDR3 in amino acids: CASSFSGSSYEQYF. Here the CDR3 DNA reads TGTGCCAGCAGCTTTTCGGGTTCCTCCTACGAGCAGTACTTC. The chain employs TRBV7-2 and TRBJ2-7; D ambiguous. The V end was cut by 3 bases, the J end by 0 bases, with 9 bases between. Germline V lookup: CDR1 SGHTA, CDR2 FQGNSA. This CDR3 is built from 14 residues.

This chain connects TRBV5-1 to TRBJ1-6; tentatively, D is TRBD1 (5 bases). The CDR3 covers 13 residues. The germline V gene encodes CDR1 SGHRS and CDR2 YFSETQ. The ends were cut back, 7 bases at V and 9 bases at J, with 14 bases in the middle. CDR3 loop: CASGVTGGSPLHF. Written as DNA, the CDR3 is TGCGCCAGCGGGGTCACGGGGGGTTCACCCCTCCACTTT.

CDR3 sequence reads: CASSDSKGGMGEQFF. The CDR3 DNA reads as TGTGCCAGCAGTGACTCTAAAGGAGGAATGGGTGAGCAGTTCTTC. The V gene is TRBV6-4, the J gene TRBJ2-1, with D possibly matching TRBD2 (5 bases). Trimming pared 0 bases from V and 9 bases from J, leaving 15 bases between. This CDR3 spans 15 amino acids. Germline V gives CDR1 MRHNA, CDR2 SNTAGT.

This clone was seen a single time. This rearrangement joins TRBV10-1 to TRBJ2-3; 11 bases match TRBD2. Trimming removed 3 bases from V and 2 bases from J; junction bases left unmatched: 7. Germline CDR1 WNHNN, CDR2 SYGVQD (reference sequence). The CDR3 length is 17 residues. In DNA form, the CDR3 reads TGCGCCAGCAGTGAACTGGGACTAGCGGATAACACAGATACGCAGTATTTT. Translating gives CASSELGLADNTDTQYF.

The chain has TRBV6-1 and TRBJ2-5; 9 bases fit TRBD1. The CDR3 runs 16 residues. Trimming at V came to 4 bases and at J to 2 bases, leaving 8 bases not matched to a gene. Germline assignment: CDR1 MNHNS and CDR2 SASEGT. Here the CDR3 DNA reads TGTGCCAGCAGTGCCATTCCGGGACAGGGTCAAGAGACCCAGTACTTC. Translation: CASSAIPGQGQETQYF.

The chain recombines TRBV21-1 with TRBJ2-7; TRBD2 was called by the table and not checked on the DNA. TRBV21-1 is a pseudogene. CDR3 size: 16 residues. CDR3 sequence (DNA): TGTGCCAGCAGCAAAGCCCCGGGAGGATTCAACTACGAGCAGTACTTC. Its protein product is CASSKAPGGFNYEQYF.

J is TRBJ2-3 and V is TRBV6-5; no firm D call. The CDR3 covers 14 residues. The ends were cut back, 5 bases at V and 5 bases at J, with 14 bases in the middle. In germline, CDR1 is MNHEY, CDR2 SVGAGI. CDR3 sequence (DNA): TGTGCCAGCAGTCTCGACACCCTTCGAGATACGCAGTATTTT. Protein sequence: CASSLDTLRDTQYF.

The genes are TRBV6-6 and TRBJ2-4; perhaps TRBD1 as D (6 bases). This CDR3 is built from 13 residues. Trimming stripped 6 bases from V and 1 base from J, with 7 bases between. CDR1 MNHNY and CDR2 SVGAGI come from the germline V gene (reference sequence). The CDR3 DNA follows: TGTGCCAGCAGAGACAGGGCCAAAAACATTCAGTACTTC. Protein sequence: CASRDRAKNIQYF.

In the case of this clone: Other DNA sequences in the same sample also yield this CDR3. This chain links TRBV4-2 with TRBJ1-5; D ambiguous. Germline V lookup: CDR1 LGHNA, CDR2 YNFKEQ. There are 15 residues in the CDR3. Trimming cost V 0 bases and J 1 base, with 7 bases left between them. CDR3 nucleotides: TGTGCCAGCAGCCAAGACCCCAGGAGCAATCAGCCCCAGCATTTT. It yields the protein CASSQDPRSNQPQHF.

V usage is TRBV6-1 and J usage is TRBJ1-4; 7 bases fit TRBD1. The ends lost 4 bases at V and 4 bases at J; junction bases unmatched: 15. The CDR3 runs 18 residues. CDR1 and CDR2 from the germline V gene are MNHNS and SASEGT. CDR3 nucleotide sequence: TGTGCCAGCAGTGGGGCCGGGACAGAGATTCCCTATAATGAAAAACTGTTTTTT. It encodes CASSGAGTEIPYNEKLFF.

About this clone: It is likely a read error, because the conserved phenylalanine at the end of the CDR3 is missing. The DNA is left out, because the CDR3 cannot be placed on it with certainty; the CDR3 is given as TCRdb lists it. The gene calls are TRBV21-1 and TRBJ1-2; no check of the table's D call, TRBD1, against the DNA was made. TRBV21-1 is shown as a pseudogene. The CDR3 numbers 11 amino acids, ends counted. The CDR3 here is CASSNIRTGAI.

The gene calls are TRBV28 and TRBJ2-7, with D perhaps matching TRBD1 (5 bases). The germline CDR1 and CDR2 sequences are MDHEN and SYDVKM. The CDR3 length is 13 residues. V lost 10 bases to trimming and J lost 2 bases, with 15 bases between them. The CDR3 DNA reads TGTGCCACCAAGGACACGGCGGCCTACGAGCAGTACTTC. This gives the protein CATKDTAAYEQYF. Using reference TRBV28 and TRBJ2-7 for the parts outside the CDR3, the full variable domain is DVKVTQSSRYLVKRTGEKVFLECVQDMDHENMFWYRQDPGLGLRLIYFSYDVKMKEKGDIPEGYSVSREKKERFSLILESASTNQTSMYLCATKDTAAYEQYFGPGTRLTVT.

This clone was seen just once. This CDR3 reads CASSFPFYEQYF. The CDR3 DNA is TGTGCCAGCAGTTTTCCCTTCTACGAGCAGTACTTC. This chain joins TRBV28 and TRBJ2-7; D unresolved. The CDR3 length is 12 residues. The germline CDR1 and CDR2 sequences are MDHEN and SYDVKM. V lost 3 bases and J lost 3, with 6 bases in between. The whole variable domain, remainder taken from reference TRBV28 and TRBJ2-7, is DVKVTQSSRYLVKRTGEKVFLECVQDMDHENMFWYRQDPGLGLRLIYFSYDVKMKEKGDIPEGYSVSREKKERFSLILESASTNQTSMYLCASSFPFYEQYFGPGTRLTVT.

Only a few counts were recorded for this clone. The CDR3 is CASSPRLAGSRTQYF. For the CDR3, the DNA is TGTGCCAGCAGTCCTCGACTAGCGGGGAGTCGGACGCAGTATTTT. V and J are TRBV28 and TRBJ2-3, with 11 bases aligning to TRBD2. The CDR3 covers 15 residues. V lost 5 bases to trimming and J lost 9 bases; unmatched junction nucleotides: 10. CDR1 is MDHEN and CDR2 is SYDVKM in the germline V gene. The complete variable domain, with remaining parts taken from reference TRBV28 and TRBJ2-3, reads DVKVTQSSRYLVKRTGEKVFLECVQDMDHENMFWYRQDPGLGLRLIYFSYDVKMKEKGDIPEGYSVSREKKERFSLILESASTNQTSMYLCASSPRLAGSRTQYFGPGTRLTVL.

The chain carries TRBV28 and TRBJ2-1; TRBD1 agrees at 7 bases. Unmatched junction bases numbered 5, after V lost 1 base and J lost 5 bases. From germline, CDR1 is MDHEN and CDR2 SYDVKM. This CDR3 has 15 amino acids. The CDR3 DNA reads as TGTGCCAGCAGTTTATTCGGAGACAGGGACAATGAGCAGTTCTTC. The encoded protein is CASSLFGDRDNEQFF.

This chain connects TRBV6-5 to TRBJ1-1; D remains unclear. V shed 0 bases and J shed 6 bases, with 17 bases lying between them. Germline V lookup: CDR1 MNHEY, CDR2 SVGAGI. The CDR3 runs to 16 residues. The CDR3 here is CASSYSVAGGFAEAFF. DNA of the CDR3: TGTGCCAGCAGTTACTCGGTGGCGGGAGGGTTCGCTGAAGCTTTCTTT.

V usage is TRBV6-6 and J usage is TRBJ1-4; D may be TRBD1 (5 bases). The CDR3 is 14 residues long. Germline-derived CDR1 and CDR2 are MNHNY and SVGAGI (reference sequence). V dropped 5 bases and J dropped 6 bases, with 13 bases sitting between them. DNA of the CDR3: TGTGCCAGCAGTGAGCGGGGGTCGTATGAAAAACTGTTTTTT. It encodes CASSERGSYEKLFF.